This T cell receptor beta chain emerged from a study of blood T cell repertoires in COVID-19. Study-level information: Samples taken during acute and convalescent COVID-19 were collected in the United States, Italy and Spain.

Sequenced by immunoSEQ multiplex PCR; TCRdb stores in-frame clones only, minus some. The table has about 210,000 clones, approximately 82% seen once. The specimen sequenced was peripheral blood. This clonotype was obtained from a woman aged 45-60 years with acute or convalescent COVID-19.

CDR3 sequence reads: CASSNLAGDEQFF. The CDR3 DNA is TGCGCCAGCAGTAACCTAGCGGGAGATGAGCAGTTCTTC. V is TRBV5-1 and J is TRBJ2-1; 10 bases line up with TRBD2. The CDR3 loop spans 13 amino acids. CDR1 is SGHRS and CDR2 is YFSETQ in the germline V gene. V dropped 5 bases and J dropped 8; count of bases not matched to a gene: 4.